Included here is one T cell receptor beta chain sequence, with context. The V segment lost 2 bases and the J segment 10 bases; nucleotides outside the gene matches: 7. CDR3 length: 14 amino acids. Germline values: CDR1 SGHRS, CDR2 YFSETQ. The sample belongs to a study of beta chain features in type 1 diabetes. Sequenced material consisted of expressed TCRB transcripts (all of the isolated RNA was reverse transcribed). Generated by immunoSEQ multiplex PCR, the TCRdb table keeps only in-frame clones and is missing some. There are roughly 350,000 clones in the sample; approximately 10% occur only once, and around 0.015% lies in the top ten.

The chain recombines TRBV5-1 with TRBJ2-1; TRBD2 aligns across 9 bases. The TCR sequence derives from a woman in her twenties or thirties in good health. The source material was naive CD4+ T cells from blood. CDR3 bases: TGCGCCAGCAGCTTTGTAGCGGGAGCCTCCGAGCAGTTCTTC. This translates into CASSFVAGASEQFF.